This T cell receptor (beta chain) was documented in a study of identical twins. Study-level points and caveats: The abundant beta clonotypes from cord blood had fewer insertions, and memory repertoires had none of this. Researchers caution that invariant MAIT and iNKT cells could partly confound zero-insertion analyses. Cross-sectional statistical analysis, not tracking of the same donors, underpinned the conclusions.

This clonotype was seen a few times. Its antigen remains unidentified. V lost 6 bases and J lost 2, with 15 bases in between. This CDR3 is 15 amino acids long. Germline V gene sequence: CDR1 MNHNS, CDR2 SASEGT. TCRdb redid the calling of the 5' RACE reads with MiXCR, one entry per CDR3 protein. The sample shows approximately 690,000 distinct CDR3 sequences, less than 7% of them seen only once. The chain carries TRBV6-1 and TRBJ2-3; possible D gene TRBD1, 6 bases. The sequence came from a young man in good health. Sequenced sample: naive T cells sorted from blood. The CDR3 DNA reads as TGTGCCAGCAGCAGAAGACAGGCCCCCACAGATACGCAGTATTTT. Its protein product is CASSRRQAPTDTQYF.